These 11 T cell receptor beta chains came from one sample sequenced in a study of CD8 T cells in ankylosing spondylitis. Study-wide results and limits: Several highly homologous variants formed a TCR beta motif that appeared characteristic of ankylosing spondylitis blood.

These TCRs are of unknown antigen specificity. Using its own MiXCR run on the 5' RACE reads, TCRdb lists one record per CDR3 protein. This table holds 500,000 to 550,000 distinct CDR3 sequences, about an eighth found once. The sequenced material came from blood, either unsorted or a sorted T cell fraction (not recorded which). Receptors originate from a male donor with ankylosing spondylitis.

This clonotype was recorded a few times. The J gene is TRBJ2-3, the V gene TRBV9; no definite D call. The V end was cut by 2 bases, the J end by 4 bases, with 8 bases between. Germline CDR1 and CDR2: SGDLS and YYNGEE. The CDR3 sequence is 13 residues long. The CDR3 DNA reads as TGTGCCAGCAGCGTGATAGTAGCAGATACGCAGTATTTT. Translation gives CASSVIVADTQYF.

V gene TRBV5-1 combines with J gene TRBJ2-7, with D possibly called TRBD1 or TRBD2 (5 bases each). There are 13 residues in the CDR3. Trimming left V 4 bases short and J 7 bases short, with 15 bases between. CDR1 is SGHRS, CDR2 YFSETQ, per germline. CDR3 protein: CASSRDGSGEQYV. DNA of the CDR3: TGCGCCAGCAGCAGGGACGGCTCAGGTGAGCAGTACGTC.

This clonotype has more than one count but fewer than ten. Here the CDR3 reads CASSIRANYGYTF. The CDR3 DNA reads TGTGCCAGTAGTATAAGGGCTAACTATGGCTACACCTTC. The rearrangement uses TRBV19 and TRBJ1-2; no clear D. The V end lost 2 bases, the J end lost 0 bases, and 4 bases lay between the germline ends. Germline loops: CDR1 LNHDA, CDR2 SQIVND (reference sequence). The CDR3 extends over 13 amino acids.

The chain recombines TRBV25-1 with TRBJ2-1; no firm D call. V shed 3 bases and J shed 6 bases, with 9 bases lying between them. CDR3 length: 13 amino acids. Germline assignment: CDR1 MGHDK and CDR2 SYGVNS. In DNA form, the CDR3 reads TGTGCCAGCAGTGATTCTACTCTCAATGAGCAGTTCTTC. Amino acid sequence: CASSDSTLNEQFF.

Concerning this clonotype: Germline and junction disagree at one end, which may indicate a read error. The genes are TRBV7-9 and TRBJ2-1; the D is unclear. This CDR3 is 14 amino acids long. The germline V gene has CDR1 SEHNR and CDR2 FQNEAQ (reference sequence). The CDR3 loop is CASSLATVYNELFF. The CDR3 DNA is TGTGCCAGCAGCTTGGCGACCGTCTACAATGAGCTGTTCTTC.

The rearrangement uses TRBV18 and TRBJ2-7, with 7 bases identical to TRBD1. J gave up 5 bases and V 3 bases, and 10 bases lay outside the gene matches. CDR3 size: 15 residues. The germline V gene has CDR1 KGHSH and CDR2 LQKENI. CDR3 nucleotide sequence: TGTGCCAGCTCACCCGACAGGGTCCCGCGCAACGAGCAGTACTTC. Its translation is CASSPDRVPRNEQYF.

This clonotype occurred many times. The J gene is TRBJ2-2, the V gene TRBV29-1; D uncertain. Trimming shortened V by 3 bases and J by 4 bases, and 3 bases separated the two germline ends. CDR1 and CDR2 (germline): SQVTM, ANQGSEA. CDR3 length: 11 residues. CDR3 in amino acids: CSVESTGELFF. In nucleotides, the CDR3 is TGCAGCGTTGAGTCCACCGGGGAGCTGTTTTTT.

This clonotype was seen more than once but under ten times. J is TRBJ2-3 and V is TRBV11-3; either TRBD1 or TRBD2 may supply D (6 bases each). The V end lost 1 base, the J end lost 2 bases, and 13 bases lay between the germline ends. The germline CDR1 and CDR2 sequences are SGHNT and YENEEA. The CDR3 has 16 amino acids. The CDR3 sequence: CASSLGKGEATDTQYF. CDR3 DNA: TGTGCCAGCAGCTTAGGGAAGGGGGAGGCCACAGATACGCAGTATTTT.

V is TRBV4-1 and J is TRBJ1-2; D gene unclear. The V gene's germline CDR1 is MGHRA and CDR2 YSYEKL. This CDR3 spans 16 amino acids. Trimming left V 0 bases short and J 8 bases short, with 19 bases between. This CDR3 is CASSQDQLQPRGGYTF. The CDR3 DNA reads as TGCGCCAGCAGCCAAGATCAGCTTCAACCTCGCGGGGGCTACACCTTC.

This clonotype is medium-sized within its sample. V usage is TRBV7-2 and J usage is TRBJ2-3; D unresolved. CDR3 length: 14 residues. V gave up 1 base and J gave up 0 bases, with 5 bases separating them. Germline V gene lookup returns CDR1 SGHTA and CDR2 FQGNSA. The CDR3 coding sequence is TGTGCCAGCAGCTTAGTGGTCAGCACAGATACGCAGTATTTT. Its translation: CASSLVVSTDTQYF.

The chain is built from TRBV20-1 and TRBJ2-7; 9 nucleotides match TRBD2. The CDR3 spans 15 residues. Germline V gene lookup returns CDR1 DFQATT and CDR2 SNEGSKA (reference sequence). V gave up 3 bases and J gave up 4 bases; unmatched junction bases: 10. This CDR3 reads CSASPYSGRGYEQYF. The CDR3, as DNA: TGCAGTGCTAGCCCCTATAGCGGGAGAGGATACGAGCAGTACTTC.